This T cell receptor beta chain was observed in a study of beta chain features in type 1 diabetes (dated by TCRdb to the late 2010s). Regarding the complete study: Patients and healthy donors did not differ in mean age, gender distribution, total cell number or subset yield. A total of 85 million to 140 million sorted cells were examined across all samples, and a strong correlation was observed between cell number per subset and RNA yield. Regulatory and stem cell-like memory subsets were isolated from only 8 patients and roughly 8 healthy donors, whereas naive and central memory subsets came from all 30 or so donors. In the study, recently diagnosed type 1 diabetes patients and matched healthy donors were compared on the TCRB repertoires of their sorted circulating CD4+ T cell subsets.

A word on this clone: The antigen this receptor binds is unknown. Nothing much larger sits one base from this clone, and base qualities are not available.

Beyond this particular receptor, the publication reports: PCR may preferentially amplify shorter templates, but because patient and control samples were amplified and corrected together, any resulting skew would affect both groups equally. Because cDNA was sequenced instead of genomic DNA, highly expressing activated cells could be over-represented, though the groups showed no difference in activation or CD3 levels. HLA sub-analyses involved small numbers of individuals, so any influence of HLA type on TCRB rearrangement remained unresolved. Naive, central memory and regulatory TCRB repertoires appeared to be more similar among patients than among healthy donors. In all four CD4+ subsets, TCRB CDR3 length was moderately but significantly shorter in type 1 diabetes patients. At VDJ recombination sites, type 1 diabetes patients had fewer insertions and more deleted nucleotides, which implies abnormalities in thymic rearrangement.

A single peripheral blood draw of about 120 mL on average was collected from each donor into heparinised tubes. A BD FACSAria II and a panel including CD45RO, CCR7, CD25, CD127, CD95 and CD27 were used to sort naive, central memory, regulatory and stem cell-like memory CD4+ T cells. Purity was above 95% for every sorted population. PBMCs were separated immediately by Lymphoprep density gradient centrifugation and were stained directly, without being cultured. Samples were stained and sorted in pairs, with one healthy donor and one patient per experiment, so that batch effects were minimized. The entire isolated RNA was reverse transcribed using the High Capacity cDNA Reverse Transcription Kit, and thus expressed TCRB transcripts were sequenced. Deep immunoSEQ sequencing was applied to naive, central memory and regulatory T cell samples, giving an average of roughly 3.5 million total reads per sample. Sorted cells were lysed in RLT buffer, and RNA was extracted using DNase-treated RNeasy Micro or Mini kits according to cell number. Each cell subset was processed separately to prevent cross-contamination, with patient and healthy donor samples processed together. The immunoSEQ multiplex PCR was used to amplify TCRB sequences from cDNA, generating 87-bp fragments that spanned the CDR3 region. Amplicons were sequenced on the Illumina HiSeq platform. On the authors' methods: PCR bias was corrected computationally using synthetic template baselines, and reads within Hamming distance 2 were collapsed, with unmergeable singletons discarded. Reads were aligned against IMGT to assign V, D and J genes, CDR3 length and insertions or deletions at six rearrangement sites. Clonotype counts were normalized to sorted cell number within each subset before computing true diversity and Gini coefficients with the tcR R package. The overlap coefficient, calculated on TCRB nucleotide sequences, was used to quantify repertoire sharing. As a proxy for the pre-selection repertoire, out-of-frame TCRB sequences from naive cells were analyzed. TCRdb holds this immuneACCESS table with in-frame rearrangements only. Some clones are missing; in checked studies, unresolved V genes explain under half, and the rest has no known cause. The DNA was the basis for D and trimming; V, J and clone size are from that table. The sample data list 850,000 to 900,000 clones, and 15% to 20% of these were observed just once. Of the sample, about 0.025% is held by the ten largest clones.

The clonotype originates from a woman between 18 and 29 years old in good health. The sequencing input was naive CD4+ T cells from blood. The cell subset or site label here, explained by the study, means: true naive CD4+ T cells.

The CDR3 sequence is CASSQQRHRNQPQHF. The DNA sequence reads TGTGCCAGCAGCCAACAAAGGCATAGGAATCAGCCCCAGCATTTT. Rearrangement joined TRBV14 to TRBJ1-5; the D gene remains uncertain. At the junction V is shortened by 2 bases and J by 4 bases, with 12 bases in between. As encoded in the germline V gene, CDR1 is SGHDN while CDR2 is FVKESK. Inclusive of the bounding cysteine and phenylalanine, the CDR3 is 15 residues long. This entry keeps only the CDR3 DNA: 45 bases, framed from base 1.